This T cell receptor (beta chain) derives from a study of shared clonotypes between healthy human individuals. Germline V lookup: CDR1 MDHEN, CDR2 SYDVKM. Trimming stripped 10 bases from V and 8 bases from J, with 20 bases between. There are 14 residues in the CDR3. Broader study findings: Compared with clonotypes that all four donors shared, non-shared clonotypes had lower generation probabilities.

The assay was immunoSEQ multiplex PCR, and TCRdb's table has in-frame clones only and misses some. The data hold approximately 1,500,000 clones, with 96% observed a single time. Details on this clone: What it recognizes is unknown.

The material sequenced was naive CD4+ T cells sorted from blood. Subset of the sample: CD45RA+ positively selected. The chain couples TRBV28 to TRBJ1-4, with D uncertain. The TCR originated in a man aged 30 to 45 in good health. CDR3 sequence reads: CAIGRREGWEKLFF. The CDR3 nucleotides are TGTGCCATTGGGAGGAGGGAAGGATGGGAAAAACTGTTTTTT. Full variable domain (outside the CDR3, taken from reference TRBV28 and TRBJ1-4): DVKVTQSSRYLVKRTGEKVFLECVQDMDHENMFWYRQDPGLGLRLIYFSYDVKMKEKGDIPEGYSVSREKKERFSLILESASTNQTSMYLCAIGRREGWEKLFFGSGTQLSVL.